The clone carrying this TCR beta chain occurred many times. The antigen is unknown. Axillary draining lymph nodes of breast cancer patients supplied the node samples. In germline, CDR1 is LNHDA, CDR2 SQIVND (reference sequence). V trimming: 5 bases; J trimming: 2 bases; junction bases outside the gene matches: 9. The CDR3 extends over 16 amino acids. The sample is drawn from a study of breast tumors, draining lymph nodes, adjacent tissues. Using its own MiXCR run on the multiplex PCR reads, TCRdb lists one record per CDR3 protein. This sample yields nearly 200,000 distinct CDR3 sequences, of which approximately 33% are seen a single time; around 4.5% belongs to the top ten. Overall study results and limits: The lymph node origin of tumor T cells was framed as consistent with a hypothesis, not demonstrated.

The chain couples TRBV19 to TRBJ2-1; 7 positions agree with TRBD2. This sequence originates from a female donor with breast cancer. Some clones in this sample may be carry-over from other donors' samples. The sequenced sample was axillary lymph node tissue. CDR3 residues: CASSGPGGTTYNEQFF. Here the CDR3 DNA reads TGTGCCAGTAGTGGACCTGGGGGGACTACCTACAATGAGCAGTTCTTC.